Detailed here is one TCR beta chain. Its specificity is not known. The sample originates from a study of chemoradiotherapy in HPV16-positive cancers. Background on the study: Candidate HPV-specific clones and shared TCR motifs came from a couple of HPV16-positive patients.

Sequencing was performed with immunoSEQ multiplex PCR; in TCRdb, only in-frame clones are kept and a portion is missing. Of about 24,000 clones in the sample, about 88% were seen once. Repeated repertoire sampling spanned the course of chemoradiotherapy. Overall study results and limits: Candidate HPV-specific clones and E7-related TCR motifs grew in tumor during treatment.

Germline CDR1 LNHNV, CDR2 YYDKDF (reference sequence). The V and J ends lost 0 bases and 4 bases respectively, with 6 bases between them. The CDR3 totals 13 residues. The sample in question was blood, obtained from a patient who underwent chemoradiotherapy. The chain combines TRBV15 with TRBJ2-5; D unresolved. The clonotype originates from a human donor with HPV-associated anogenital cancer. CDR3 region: CATSRDRPETQYF. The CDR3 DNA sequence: TGTGCCACCAGCAGAGATCGGCCAGAGACCCAGTACTTC.